This TCR beta chain was documented in a study of T cell responses to AZD1222 COVID-19 vaccine. The repertoire was sequenced with immunoSEQ multiplex PCR; TCRdb's copy has only in-frame clones and lacks some. The sample shows about 100,000 clones, under 95% of them seen only once. This clone was detected only once. The source of this sequence is an adult in good health. The sample in question was peripheral blood, obtained on day 0 of AZD1222 vaccination.

The CDR3 sequence is CASSLASGPYNEQFF. CDR3 nucleotides: TGTGCCAGCAGCTTAGCTAGCGGGCCTTACAATGAGCAGTTCTTC. This sequence joins TRBV7-3 and TRBJ2-1; 8 nucleotides line up with TRBD2. The length of the CDR3 is 15 residues. Germline CDR1 reads SGHTA; CDR2 reads FQGTGA. The V gene end was trimmed by 2 bases and the J gene end by 4 bases; junction bases not matched to a gene: 4.